A selection of T cell receptor beta chains follows, all from one sample in a study of STAT3 mutations in large granular lymphocyte leukemia. Sequencing was performed with immunoSEQ multiplex PCR; in TCRdb, only in-frame clones are kept and a portion is missing. The repertoire holds about 1,300 clones, with approximately 2.2% as singletons. The sequencing input was PBMCs. The receptors originated from a human donor with T large granular lymphocyte leukemia. Some clones in this sample may be carry-over from other donors' samples. CDR3s include the opening cysteine and the closing phenylalanine or tryptophan. The order of the fields is D gene, J gene, V gene, clone size, CDR3 DNA, CDR3 protein. D genes are given only for firm matches. Clone size is given for some rows only: seen once, a few or many times, or a class if the clone is expanded.

TRBD1 TRBJ2-7 TRBV30 - TGTGCCTGGAGCGGGGACAGGGGGCGATACGAGCAGTACTTC CAWSGDRGRYEQYF
- TRBJ1-2 TRBV9 - TGTGCCAGCAGCGGGAAGGGGGGTGGCTACACCTTC CASSGKGGGYTF
TRBD1 TRBJ1-2 TRBV30 few TGTGCCTGGAGTGACCAACGACAGGGGGAAGGGTATGGCTACACCTTC CAWSDQRQGEGYGYTF
- TRBJ2-7 TRBV5-4 few TGTGCCAGCAGCCGGCTGGACGGGGTCTACGAGCAGTACTTC CASSRLDGVYEQYF
- TRBJ2-3 TRBV4-3 - TGCGCCAGCAGCCAAGAGAGCACAGATACGCAGTATTTT CASSQESTDTQYF
TRBD2 TRBJ2-3 TRBV30 few TGTGCCTGGAGTGTACATATAGCGGGAGGCCGCACAGATACGCAGTATTTT CAWSVHIAGGRTDTQYF
TRBD2 TRBJ2-7 TRBV4-1 - TGCGCCAGCAGCCAAGATTGGGGGGGCTACGAGCAGTACTTC CASSQDWGGYEQYF
- TRBJ1-2 TRBV5-1 - TGCGCCAGCAGCTTGGGGGCCGGGGTGGACGGCTATGGCTACACCTTC CASSLGAGVDGYGYTF
- TRBJ2-7 TRBV7-9 - TGTGCCAGCAGCTTTGCCGGGGGTACCTACGAGCAGTACTTC CASSFAGGTYEQYF
- TRBJ1-2 TRBV5-1 few TGCGCCAGCAGGGAAGGAGGTAGCTATGGCTACACCTTC CASREGGSYGYTF
TRBD1 TRBJ1-1 TRBV29-1 - TGCAGCGCACAGACAGGGGTGGACACTGAAGCTTTCTTT CSAQTGVDTEAFF
TRBD1 TRBJ2-7 TRBV29-1 few TGCAGCGTTGATGGGACAGGGAACGAGCAGTACTTC CSVDGTGNEQYF
- TRBJ1-2 TRBV4-2 few TGTGCCAGCAGCCAAGATGAGGGGCCGATCAACTATGGCTACACCTTC CASSQDEGPINYGYTF
- TRBJ2-7 TRBV30 few TGTGCCTGGAGAGCTGCCTACGAGCAGTACTTC CAWRAAYEQYF
TRBD1 TRBJ2-7 TRBV7-9 few TGTGCCAGCAGCTCGCCGCAGGGGGAAGGCGAGCAGTACTTC CASSSPQGEGEQYF
TRBD2 TRBJ2-1 TRBV29-1 - TGCAGCGTTGTCCCCACTAGCGCCTCCTACAATGAGCAGTTCTTC CSVVPTSASYNEQFF
- TRBJ2-5 TRBV20-1 large TGCAGTGCCCAACATCAAGAGACCCAGTACTTC CSAQHQETQYF
TRBD2 TRBJ2-1 TRBV4-2 few TGTGCCAGCGCTAGCGGGAGCTATGAGCAGTTCTTC CASASGSYEQFF
- TRBJ1-1 TRBV28 few TGTGCCAGCAGCCGGGGTCGCTCAGCTTACACTGAAGCTTTCTTT CASSRGRSAYTEAFF
- TRBJ2-7 TRBV7-2 - TGTGCCAGCAGCTTAGCGCTCGGTGAAGGGAACCAGTACTTC CASSLALGEGNQYF
- TRBJ1-6 TRBV5-4 - TGTGCCAGCAGCGTCGGCAGGGTGAATAATTCACCCCTCCACTTT CASSVGRVNNSPLHF
- TRBJ2-7 TRBV7-9 few TGTGCCAGCAGCTTAGCGCTCGGTGAAGGGAACCAGTACTTC CASSLALGEGNQYF
- TRBJ2-3 TRBV30 few TGTGCCTGGAGTGTACTCGGGCGGGCAGATACGCAGTATTTT CAWSVLGRADTQYF
- TRBJ1-6 TRBV30 - TGTGCCTGGAGGACAGAGAGCTCCTATAATTCACCCCTCCACTTT CAWRTESSYNSPLHF
- TRBJ1-2 TRBV29-1 few TGCAGCGTTGAATACGAGGGCGGCTACACCTTC CSVEYEGGYTF
- TRBJ2-5 TRBV7-9 - TGTGCCAGCAATTTCGCGGAAGGGGGAGAGACCCAGTACTTC CASNFAEGGETQYF
- TRBJ1-6 TRBV18 - TGTGCCAGCTCACTAACCCAGGGAAACAATTCACCCCTCCACTTT CASSLTQGNNSPLHF
- TRBJ1-6 TRBV5-1 - TGCGCCAGCAGCTTGGACATGAATTCACCCCTCCACTTT CASSLDMNSPLHF
- TRBJ1-3 TRBV9 few TGTGCCAGCAGCGTAGGACAGCTTCAAGGAAACACCATATATTTT CASSVGQLQGNTIYF
TRBD1 TRBJ1-1 TRBV7-2 few TGTGCCAGCAGCCCGAGACAGGGAGGAAGCACTGAAGCTTTCTTT CASSPRQGGSTEAFF
TRBD2 TRBJ2-7 TRBV28 - TGTGCCAGCAGTTCAACCGGGACTAGCTCCTACGAGCAGTACTTC CASSSTGTSSYEQYF
TRBD1 TRBJ2-1 TRBV6-6 - TGTGCCAGCAGTCCACAGGGGATCGACAATGAGCAGTTCTTC CASSPQGIDNEQFF
- TRBJ2-7 TRBV7-9 - TGTGCCAGCAGCGCTGGCCAAAGCAAGCAGTACTTC CASSAGQSKQYF
TRBD1 TRBJ1-1 TRBV30 - TGTGCCTGGAGCCCCAGGGGGGGGAAAGCTTTCTTT CAWSPRGGKAFF
- TRBJ1-1 TRBV28 few TGTGCCAGCAGTTCTGCCCCGAACACTGAAGCTTTCTTT CASSSAPNTEAFF
- TRBJ1-6 TRBV30 - TGTGCCTGGAGTGGATCGGGCAGAGACTATAATTCACCCCTCCACTTT CAWSGSGRDYNSPLHF
- TRBJ2-1 TRBV5-6 - TGTGCCAGCAGCTTGGCGGACAATGAGCAGTTCTTC CASSLADNEQFF
TRBD2 TRBJ2-7 TRBV5-1 - TGCGCCAGCAGCCAAGATTGGGGGGGCTACGAGCAGTACTTC CASSQDWGGYEQYF
- TRBJ2-1 TRBV29-1 - TGCAGCGTGCTCCAGGGGAATGAGCAGTTCTTC CSVLQGNEQFF
TRBD2 TRBJ2-7 TRBV5-4 - TGTGCCAGCAGCTTGGTTAGCGGGAGGGCCGTCTACGAGCAGTACTTC CASSLVSGRAVYEQYF
- TRBJ1-2 TRBV13 few TGTGCCAGCAGCTTACGGGGGCGGGACTATGGCTACACCTTC CASSLRGRDYGYTF
- TRBJ1-2 TRBV7-9 - TGTGCCAGCAGAAACCTCACAGCGCTATTTGGCTACACCTTC CASRNLTALFGYTF
- TRBJ1-1 TRBV29-1 few TGCAGCGTTGAGGGGGAGGGGAACACTGAAGCTTTCTTT CSVEGEGNTEAFF
TRBD1 TRBJ2-3 TRBV7-9 few TGTGCCAGCAGCTATCTCGGGACAGGGGGCTCAGCAGATACGCAGTATTTT CASSYLGTGGSADTQYF
- TRBJ2-7 TRBV20-1 - TGCAGTGCTTTGGGTGGCGAGCAGTACTTC CSALGGEQYF
- TRBJ1-1 TRBV28 few TGTGCCAGCAGTTTAAGGGGTCTCGACACTGAAGCTTTCTTT CASSLRGLDTEAFF
- TRBJ2-7 TRBV7-9 few TGTGCCAGCAGGGGACAACACTACGAGCAGTACTTC CASRGQHYEQYF
TRBD2 TRBJ2-5 TRBV7-8 few TGTGCCAGCAGCCCCGGGACTAGCGGTCAGACCCAGTACTTC CASSPGTSGQTQYF
- TRBJ2-5 TRBV7-9 - TGTGCCGGACAGACGGGAGGAAAAGAGACCCAGTACTTC CAGQTGGKETQYF
TRBD2 TRBJ2-7 TRBV7-2 few TGTGCCAGCAGCCCCTTAAGTAGTAGCGGGAGGCACGAGCAGTACTTC CASSPLSSSGRHEQYF
- TRBJ1-5 TRBV30 few TGTGCCTGGAGTGTAAAGGGCAATCAGCCCCAGCATTTT CAWSVKGNQPQHF
TRBD1 TRBJ1-5 TRBV28 large TGTGCCAGCAGCGGTCGACAGGGATACGTTAGCAATCAGCCCCAGCATTTT CASSGRQGYVSNQPQHF
TRBD1 TRBJ2-7 TRBV29-1 few TGCAGCGTGTCCGGGACAGCCCTTCCCCTCTACGAGCAGTACTTC CSVSGTALPLYEQYF
- TRBJ2-5 TRBV18 - TGTGCCAGCTCACCACCGGGAGGCGGAAAAGAGACCCAGTACTTC CASSPPGGGKETQYF